This T cell receptor beta chain was sequenced for a study of beta chain features in type 1 diabetes. Study outcomes and limitations: Naive, central memory and Treg TCRB repertoires appeared more alike in patients than in healthy donors.

Details on this clone: What it recognizes is unknown.

Each of the CD4+ naive, central memory, regulatory and stem cell-like memory populations was sorted via CD45RO/CCR7/CD25/CD127/CD95/CD27. Trimming removed 5 bases from V and 2 bases from J, with 11 bases in between. Germline assignment: CDR1 SNHLY and CDR2 FYNNEI. The length of the CDR3 is 14 residues. Expressed TCRB transcripts were sequenced because the entire RNA isolate underwent reverse transcription. An average approximately 4 million reads came from naive, central memory and regulatory T cell samples. Here immunoSEQ multiplex PCR was the method, and the copy in TCRdb shows in-frame clones only, minus some. The data hold under 150,000 clones, with about 7% observed a single time.

The sequencing input was central memory CD4+ T cells from blood. The chain joins TRBV2 to TRBJ2-3, with D perhaps matching TRBD2 (6 bases). The receptor's source is a woman in her 30s in good health. Here the CDR3 reads CASSNGRNTDTQYF. The CDR3 bases are TGTGCCAGCAGTAACGGGAGAAACACAGATACGCAGTATTTT.